This record concerns one T cell receptor (beta chain) sequence. Its specificity is not known. V was pared by 5 bases and J by 9 bases, with 6 bases of the junction left unmatched. Looked up from germline, CDR1 is SGHTA and CDR2 is FQGNSA. CDR3 length equals 13 residues. cDNA molecules, individually, were tagged with unique molecular identifiers. TCRdb independently ran MiXCR on the 5' RACE reads; one entry per CDR3 protein. The sample carries tens of thousands of distinct CDR3 sequences, over 10% recorded once. The data belong to a study of early T cells in non-severe SARS-CoV-2 infection. Across the study: It was bulk RNA from unsorted whole blood that was sequenced, and the chains were unpaired. Study findings and constraints: Clonotype matching in VDJdb favored anti-spike CD8 responses and did not capture private and CD4 specificities.

The clonotype was recovered from an adult who was a healthcare worker with PCR-confirmed SARS-CoV-2 infection or an uninfected control (not recorded which). The source material was whole blood, sampled at baseline. The V gene is TRBV7-2, the J gene TRBJ2-4; TRBD2 matches 8 bases. The DNA of the CDR3 is TGTGCCAGCAGCCGGGGGGGAGAGGGCATTCAGTACTTC. This encodes CASSRGGEGIQYF.